The 26 T cell receptor beta chains below were found in one sample sequenced in a study of T-cell memory formation after mild COVID-19. TCRdb re-analysed the 5' RACE reads in MiXCR, keeping a single row per CDR3 protein. The table shows around 180,000 distinct CDR3 sequences, with approximately 17% occurring only once. The sequencing input was PBMCs or a T cell subset sorted from them (not recorded which). Receptors originate from a man aged 18 to 29 who had mild COVID-19 (a few samples of this study predate the infection). Cell type and time point are not known.

This sequence joins TRBV7-3 and TRBJ1-2, with a possible D match to TRBD1 (6 bases). V dropped 0 bases and J dropped 7 bases, with 15 bases sitting between them. CDR3 length: 15 residues. The germline gives CDR1 SGHTA, CDR2 FQGTGA. CDR3 sequence (DNA): TGTGCCAGCAGCTTAACTGCGGGGGGCAGGGGTGGCTACACCTTC. Protein product: CASSLTAGGRGGYTF.

The chain recombines TRBV10-3 with TRBJ2-3; 13 bases align to TRBD2. The CDR3 covers 13 residues. V lost 8 bases, J lost 6 bases, and 2 bases stayed unmatched. The germline V gene encodes CDR1 ENHRY and CDR2 SYGVKD. The CDR3: CAIGTSGVDTQYF. In DNA, the CDR3 is TGTGCCATCGGGACTAGCGGGGTCGATACGCAGTATTTT.

With regard to this clonotype: The junction differs from germline at one of its ends, possibly a read error. The rearrangement joins TRBV4-3 to TRBJ1-2, with D possibly TRBD1 on 5 matching bases. CDR3 length equals 16 residues. Germline V gene sequence: CDR1 LGHNA, CDR2 YSLEER. The CDR3 DNA is TGCGCAAGCAGCCAAGATCATGTAGGCAGGGTCTATGGCTACACCTTC. It translates to CASSQDHVGRVYGYTF.

V usage is TRBV24-1 and J usage is TRBJ2-7; the match to TRBD1 covers 8 bases. The CDR3 spans 18 residues. The V and J ends lost 3 bases and 3 bases, in that order; junction bases with no gene match: 15. Germline-derived CDR1 and CDR2 are KGHDR and SFDVKD. DNA for the CDR3: TGTGCCACCAGTGATCGAGCCCCGGTGGCAGGGGGCTTCTACGAGCAGTACTTC. This gives the protein CATSDRAPVAGGFYEQYF.

The table lists this clonotype with a few counts. This chain connects TRBV4-1 to TRBJ1-4, with D unresolved. Germline V gene data show CDR1 as MGHRA and CDR2 as YSYEKL. Trimming removed 4 bases from V and 7 bases from J, with 10 bases in between. The CDR3 extends over 13 amino acids. The CDR3 DNA is TGCGCCAGCAGCCTCCTTCTGGTTGAAAAACTGTTTTTT. It translates to CASSLLLVEKLFF.

This clonotype has only a few counts. The chain combines TRBV5-1 with TRBJ2-7; no definite D call. The CDR3 is 14 amino acids. V was clipped by 0 bases and J by 1 base, with 8 bases between them. From germline, CDR1 is SGHRS and CDR2 YFSETQ. The CDR3, as DNA: TGCGCCAGCAGCTTGGGCTTGGGATCCTACGAGCAGTACGTC. Translated: CASSLGLGSYEQYV.

This clonotype was counted at least ten times. The V call is TRBV4-2, the J call TRBJ2-1; 9 bases fit TRBD2. Germline-derived CDR1 and CDR2 are LGHNA and YNFKEQ. The V segment lost 3 bases and the J segment 6 bases; nucleotides outside the gene matches: 3. This CDR3 spans 14 amino acids. The CDR3 region has the DNA TGTGCCAGCAGCCAGGAGACTAGCGGCAATGAGCAGTTCTTC. It codes for CASSQETSGNEQFF.

This clonotype was observed many times. One end of the junction varies from germline; a read error may be responsible. The chain couples TRBV7-8 to TRBJ2-3; D is uncertain. Germline values: CDR1 SGHVS, CDR2 FQNEAQ. CDR3 size: 12 residues. CDR3 residues: CASSVSTDTQYF. In DNA form, the CDR3 reads TGCGCCAGCAGCGTAAGCACAGATACGCAGTATTTT.

This clonotype was detected only a few times. The V gene is TRBV6-5, the J gene TRBJ2-1, with a weak D call TRBD2 (6 bases). Trimming shortened V by 11 bases and J by 6 bases, and 17 bases separated the two germline ends. Per germline, CDR1 MNHEY and CDR2 SVGAGI. The CDR3 is 13 residues long. The CDR3: CAARPGVLNEQFF. For the CDR3, the DNA is TGTGCCGCCCGGCCGGGAGTACTCAATGAGCAGTTCTTC.

This clonotype was counted only a few times. V usage is TRBV6-5 and J usage is TRBJ2-5; TRBD1 aligns across 8 bases. CDR3 size: 16 residues. Unmatched junction bases numbered 8, after V lost 5 bases and J lost 0 bases. Germline values: CDR1 MNHEY, CDR2 SVGAGI. CDR3 protein: CASSPWGTGDQETQYF. In DNA form, the CDR3 reads TGTGCCAGCAGTCCCTGGGGGACAGGCGACCAAGAGACCCAGTACTTC.

This chain connects TRBV6-5 to TRBJ2-6; 8 bases are a match to TRBD1. Losses at the gene ends were 5 bases for V and 2 bases for J; bases not matched to a gene: 5. The CDR3 covers 16 residues. Germline values: CDR1 MNHEY, CDR2 SVGAGI. CDR3: CASSTPTGAGANVLTF. DNA of the CDR3: TGTGCCAGCAGTACCCCGACAGGGGCTGGGGCCAACGTCCTGACTTTC.

This clonotype was counted a few times. The chain carries TRBV10-3 and TRBJ2-2, with 12 bases that match TRBD2. The V gene's germline CDR1 is ENHRY and CDR2 SYGVKD. Germline trimming cut 6 bases from V and 2 bases from J; bases unmatched to any gene: 4. The CDR3 is 16 amino acids. The CDR3 coding sequence is TGTGCCATCAGAGAGACTAGCGGGGGAAACACCGGGGAGCTGTTTTTT. This translates into CAIRETSGGNTGELFF.

The chain is built from TRBV4-2 and TRBJ1-4, with a possible D match to TRBD1 (5 bases). This CDR3 is 15 amino acids long. Trimming took off 4 bases at V and 3 bases at J, with 12 bases between the two ends. The germline CDR1 and CDR2 sequences are LGHNA and YNFKEQ. The CDR3 nucleotides read TGTGCCAGCAGCCCAAGCGGGGGTGCTAATGAAAAACTGTTTTTT. Translating it yields CASSPSGGANEKLFF.

This chain uses TRBV5-1 with TRBJ2-5, with 8 bases that match TRBD1. This CDR3 contains 15 residues. Losses at the gene ends were 4 bases for V and 2 bases for J; bases not matched to a gene: 7. Germline V gene data show CDR1 as SGHRS and CDR2 as YFSETQ. CDR3 sequence: CASSTGQGHQETQYF. DNA of the CDR3: TGCGCCAGCAGCACAGGACAGGGCCATCAAGAGACCCAGTACTTC.

In DNA, the CDR3 is TGTGCCAGCAGCTCGGGGACTTTCTACAATGAGCAGTTCTTC. It codes for CASSSGTFYNEQFF. The V and J genes are TRBV7-2 and TRBJ2-1; D may be TRBD2 (6 bases). Germline V lookup: CDR1 SGHTA, CDR2 FQGNSA. This CDR3 comprises 14 residues. V lost 4 bases and J 3 bases, leaving 10 bases between the germline ends.

This clonotype was observed many times. The chain carries TRBV5-1 and TRBJ2-1; D not certain. Trimming removed 2 bases at V and 0 bases at J, with 9 bases between. The CDR3 is 15 amino acids. The germline V gene encodes CDR1 SGHRS and CDR2 YFSETQ. Here the CDR3 reads CASSFYPSSYNEQFF. The CDR3 DNA reads as TGCGCCAGCAGCTTTTACCCTAGCTCCTACAATGAGCAGTTCTTC.

The V and J genes are TRBV6-2 or TRBV6-3 and TRBJ2-2; no reliable D call. Deletions cut 6 bases from V and 5 bases from J, with 10 bases between. Germline V gene data show CDR1 as MNHEY and CDR2 as SVGEGT. The CDR3 runs 13 residues. Written as DNA, the CDR3 is TGTGCCAGCAGCATACTCAGTACCGGGGAGCTGTTTTTT. The encoded protein is CASSILSTGELFF.

This clonotype appeared a few times. This chain links TRBV5-1 with TRBJ1-5; no firm D call. Germline CDR1 reads SGHRS; CDR2 reads YFSETQ. This CDR3 is built from 13 residues. The V and J ends lost 4 bases and 3 bases respectively, with 8 bases between them. Here the CDR3 reads CASSSGDNQPQHF. DNA of the CDR3: TGCGCCAGCAGCAGCGGGGACAATCAGCCCCAGCATTTT.

In its sample, this clonotype was seen many times. This CDR3 is CASSQEGGPSTDTQYF. The CDR3 DNA follows: TGCGCCAGCAGCCAAGAGGGGGGGCCAAGCACAGATACGCAGTATTTT. The J gene is TRBJ2-3, the V gene TRBV4-1, with TRBD2 as a possible D gene (7 bases). Germline V gene lookup returns CDR1 MGHRA and CDR2 YSYEKL. The CDR3 consists of 16 residues. V lost 0 bases and J lost 0, with 10 bases in between.

The gene calls are TRBV6-5 and TRBJ1-2; TRBD1 agrees at 7 bases. Germline CDR1 and CDR2: MNHEY and SVGAGI. CDR3 length equals 15 residues. V lost 2 bases and J lost 4; bases outside the gene matches: 7. CDR3: CASSYNRDSVYGYTF. In nucleotides, the CDR3 is TGTGCCAGCAGTTACAACCGGGACAGCGTCTATGGCTACACCTTC.

There are a few counts of this clonotype. CDR3 nucleotides: TGCGCCAGCAGCTTGGCTCCCACAGATACGCAGTATTTT. Protein: CASSLAPTDTQYF. The rearrangement uses TRBV5-1 and TRBJ2-3; no firm D call. Germline-derived CDR1 and CDR2 are SGHRS and YFSETQ. The CDR3 length is 13 residues. V was pared by 0 bases and J by 2 bases, with 4 bases between.

The chain uses TRBV5-1 and TRBJ1-3; TRBD1 matches 7 bases. CDR3 length: 16 amino acids. CDR1 and CDR2 from the germline V gene are SGHRS and YFSETQ. After removal of 2 bases from V and 2 bases from J, the junction contained 7 bases not matched to a gene. This chain's CDR3 is CASSFDYTGAGNTIYF. The CDR3 DNA reads as TGCGCCAGCAGCTTTGATTATACAGGGGCTGGAAACACCATATATTTT.

This clonotype was seen a handful of times. The rearrangement uses TRBV6-2 or TRBV6-3 and TRBJ2-6, with D unresolved. The CDR3 consists of 16 residues. V gave up 2 bases and J gave up 0 bases, with 8 bases separating them. Germline V lookup: CDR1 MNHEY, CDR2 SVGEGT. The CDR3: CASSYGIHSGANVLTF. The CDR3 nucleotides are TGTGCCAGCAGTTACGGCATTCACTCTGGGGCCAACGTCCTGACTTTC.

In its sample, this clonotype was seen a few times. The CDR3 reads CASSLSAGGIRWYGYTF. The CDR3 DNA reads as TGTGCCAGCAGTTTATCAGCGGGCGGGATAAGGTGGTATGGCTACACCTTC. The chain uses TRBV27 and TRBJ1-2; no clear D. The germline CDR1 and CDR2 sequences are MNHEY and SMNVEV (reference sequence). Trimming pared 0 bases from V and 5 bases from J, leaving 19 bases between. This CDR3 comprises 17 residues.

The rearrangement uses TRBV15 and TRBJ1-4; possible D gene TRBD1, 5 bases. V was shortened by 1 base and J by 2 bases, with 8 bases between the two germline ends. CDR3 length: 15 residues. Germline CDR1 reads LNHNV; CDR2 reads YYDKDF (reference sequence). The CDR3 sequence: CATSRGAGTNEKLFF. The CDR3 DNA reads TGTGCCACCAGCAGAGGGGCAGGGACTAATGAAAAACTGTTTTTT.

This chain uses TRBV27 with TRBJ2-2; TRBD2 is a possible D gene (6 bases). The CDR3 covers 17 residues. The V end lost 3 bases, the J end lost 4 bases, and 18 bases lay between the germline ends. Germline V CDR1 and CDR2: MNHEY, SMNVEV (reference sequence). CDR3 sequence (DNA): TGTGCCAGCAGTTTTTACTTGGGACTCGAGGGCACCGGGGAGCTGTTTTTT. Translation gives CASSFYLGLEGTGELFF.